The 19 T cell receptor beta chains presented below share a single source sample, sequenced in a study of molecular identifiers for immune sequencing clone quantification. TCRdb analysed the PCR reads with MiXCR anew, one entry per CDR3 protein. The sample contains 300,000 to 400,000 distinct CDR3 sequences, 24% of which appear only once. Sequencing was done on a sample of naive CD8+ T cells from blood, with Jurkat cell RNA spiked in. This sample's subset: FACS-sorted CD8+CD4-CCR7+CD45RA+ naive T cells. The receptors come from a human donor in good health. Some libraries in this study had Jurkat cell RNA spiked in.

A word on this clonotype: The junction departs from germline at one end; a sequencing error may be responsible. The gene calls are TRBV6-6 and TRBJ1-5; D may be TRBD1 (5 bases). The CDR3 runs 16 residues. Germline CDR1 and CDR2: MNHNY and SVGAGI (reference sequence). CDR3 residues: CASSYRQAGSNPPQHF. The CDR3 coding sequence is TGTGCCAGCAGTTACCGCCAGGCAGGGAGCAATCCGCCCCAGCATTTT.

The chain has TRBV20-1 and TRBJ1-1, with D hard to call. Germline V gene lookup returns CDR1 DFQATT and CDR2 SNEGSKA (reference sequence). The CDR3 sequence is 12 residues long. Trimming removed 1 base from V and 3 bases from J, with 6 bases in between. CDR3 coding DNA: TGCAGTGCTAGAGGCACTTACACTGAAGCTTTCTTT. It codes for CSARGTYTEAFF.

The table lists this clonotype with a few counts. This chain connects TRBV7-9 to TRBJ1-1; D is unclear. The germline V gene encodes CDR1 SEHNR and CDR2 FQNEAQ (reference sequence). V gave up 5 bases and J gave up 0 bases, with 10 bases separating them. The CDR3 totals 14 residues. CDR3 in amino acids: CASSPGSLNTEAFF. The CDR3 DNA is TGTGCCAGCAGCCCCGGCAGTTTGAACACTGAAGCTTTCTTT. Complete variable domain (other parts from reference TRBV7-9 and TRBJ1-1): DTGVSQNPRHKITKRGQNVTFRCDPISEHNRLYWYRQTLGQGPEFLTYFQNEAQLEKSRLLSDRFSAERPKGSFSTLEIQRTEQGDSAMYLCASSPGSLNTEAFFGQGTRLTVV.

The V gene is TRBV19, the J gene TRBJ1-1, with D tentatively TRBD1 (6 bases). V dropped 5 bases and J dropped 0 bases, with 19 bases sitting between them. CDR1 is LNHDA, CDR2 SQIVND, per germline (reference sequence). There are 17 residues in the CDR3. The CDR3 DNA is TGTGCCAGTAGTGTAACTACCGGGGGCTCCATGAACACTGAAGCTTTCTTT. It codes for CASSVTTGGSMNTEAFF.

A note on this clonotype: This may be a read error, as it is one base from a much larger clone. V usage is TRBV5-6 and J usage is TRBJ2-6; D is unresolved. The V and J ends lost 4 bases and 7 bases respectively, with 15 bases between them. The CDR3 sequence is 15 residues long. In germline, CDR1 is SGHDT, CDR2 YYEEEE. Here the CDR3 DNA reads TGTGCCAGCAGCCCGCTATCTACTTGTGCCAACGTCCTGACTTTC. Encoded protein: CASSPLSTCANVLTF.

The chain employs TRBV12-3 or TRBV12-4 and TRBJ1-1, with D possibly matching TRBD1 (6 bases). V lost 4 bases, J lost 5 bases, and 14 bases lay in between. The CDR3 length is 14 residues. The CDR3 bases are TGTGCCAGCAGTTCAACCCCAGGGGCTACTGAAGCTTTCTTT. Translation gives CASSSTPGATEAFF.

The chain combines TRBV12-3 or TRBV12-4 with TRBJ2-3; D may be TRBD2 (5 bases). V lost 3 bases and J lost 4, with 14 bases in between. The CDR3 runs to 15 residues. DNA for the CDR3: TGTGCCAGCAGTTTCGTCTTTGTCGGGGCAGATACGCAGTATTTT. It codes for CASSFVFVGADTQYF.

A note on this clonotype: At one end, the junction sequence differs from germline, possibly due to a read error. The CDR3 bases are TGTGCCAGCAGCCTGGACAGGGCCTACGAGCGGTACTTC. This translates into CASSLDRAYERYF. The chain joins TRBV7-9 to TRBJ2-7; TRBD1 agrees at 8 bases. The CDR3 consists of 13 residues. Germline V CDR1 and CDR2: SEHNR, FQNEAQ (reference sequence). Full variable domain (missing parts from reference TRBV7-9 and TRBJ2-7): DTGVSQNPRHKITKRGQNVTFRCDPISEHNRLYWYRQTLGQGPEFLTYFQNEAQLEKSRLLSDRFSAERPKGSFSTLEIQRTEQGDSAMYLCASSLDRAYERYFGPGTRLTVT.

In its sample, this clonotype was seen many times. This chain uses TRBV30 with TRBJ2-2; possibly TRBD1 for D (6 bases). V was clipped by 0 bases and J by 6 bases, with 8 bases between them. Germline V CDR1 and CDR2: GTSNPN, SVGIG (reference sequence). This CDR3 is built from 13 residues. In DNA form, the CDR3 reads TGTGCCTGGAGTGTAGCAGGGGCCGGGGAGCTGTTTTTT. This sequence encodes CAWSVAGAGELFF.

The CDR3 is CARTTGGEADTQYF. The CDR3 nucleotides are TGCGCCCGCACTACGGGGGGGGAGGCAGATACGCAGTATTTT. The chain links TRBV4-1 to TRBJ2-3, with 8 bases aligning to TRBD2. The germline gives CDR1 MGHRA, CDR2 YSYEKL. The trim removed 11 bases at V and 4 bases at J, leaving 11 bases unmatched. The CDR3 is 14 amino acids.

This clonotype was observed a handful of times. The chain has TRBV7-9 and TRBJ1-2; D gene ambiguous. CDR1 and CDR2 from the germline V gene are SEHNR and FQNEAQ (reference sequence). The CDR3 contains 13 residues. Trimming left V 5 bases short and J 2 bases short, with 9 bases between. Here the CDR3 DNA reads TGTGCCAGCAGCCCGACCGACAACTATGGCTACACCTTC. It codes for CASSPTDNYGYTF.

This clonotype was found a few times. CDR3 region: CASGLPNKVDTEAFF. CDR3 bases: TGTGCTAGTGGTTTGCCTAATAAGGTGGACACTGAAGCTTTCTTT. The chain recombines TRBV12-5 with TRBJ1-1; D call uncertain. The CDR3 runs to 15 residues. Trimming took 2 bases from V and 3 from J, leaving 13 bases between them. Germline lookup yields CDR1 LGHNT and CDR2 FRNRAP.

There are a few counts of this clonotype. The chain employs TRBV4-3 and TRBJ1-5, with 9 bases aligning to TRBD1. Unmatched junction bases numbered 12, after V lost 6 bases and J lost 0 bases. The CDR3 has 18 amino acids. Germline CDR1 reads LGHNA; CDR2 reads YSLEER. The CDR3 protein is CASSPGTGKGYSNQPQHF. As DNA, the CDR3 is TGCGCCAGCAGTCCCGGGACAGGGAAGGGTTATAGCAATCAGCCCCAGCATTTT.

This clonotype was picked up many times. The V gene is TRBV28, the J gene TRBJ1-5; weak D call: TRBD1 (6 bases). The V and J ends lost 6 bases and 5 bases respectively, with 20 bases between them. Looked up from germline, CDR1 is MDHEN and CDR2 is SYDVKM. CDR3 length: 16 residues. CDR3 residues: CASSLQAGAFYQPQHF. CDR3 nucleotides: TGTGCCAGCAGCCTCCAAGCAGGGGCCTTCTATCAGCCCCAGCATTTT.

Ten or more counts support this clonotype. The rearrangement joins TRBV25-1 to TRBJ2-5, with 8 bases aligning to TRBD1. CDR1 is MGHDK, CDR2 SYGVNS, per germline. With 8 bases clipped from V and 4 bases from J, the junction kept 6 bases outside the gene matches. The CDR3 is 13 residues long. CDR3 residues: CASGWTGRETQYF. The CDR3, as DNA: TGTGCCAGCGGTTGGACAGGGCGAGAGACCCAGTACTTC.

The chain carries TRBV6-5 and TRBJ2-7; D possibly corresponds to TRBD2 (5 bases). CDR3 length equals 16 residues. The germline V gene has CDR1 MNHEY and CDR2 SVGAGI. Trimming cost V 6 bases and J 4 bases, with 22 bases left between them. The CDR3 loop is CASSPTLDGLPYEQYF. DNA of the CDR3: TGTGCCAGCAGCCCGACCCTGGACGGACTCCCGTACGAGCAGTACTTC.

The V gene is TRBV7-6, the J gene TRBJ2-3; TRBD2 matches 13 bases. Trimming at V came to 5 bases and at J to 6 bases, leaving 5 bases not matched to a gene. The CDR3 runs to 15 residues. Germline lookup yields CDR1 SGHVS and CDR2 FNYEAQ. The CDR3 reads CASSPLAGGFDTQYF. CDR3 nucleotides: TGTGCCAGCAGCCCACTAGCGGGGGGGTTTGATACGCAGTATTTT. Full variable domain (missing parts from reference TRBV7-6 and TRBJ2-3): GAGVSQSPRYKVTKRGQDVALRCDPISGHVSLYWYRQALGQGPEFLTYFNYEAQQDKSGLPNDRFSAERPEGSISTLTIQRTEQRDSAMYRCASSPLAGGFDTQYFGPGTRLTVL.

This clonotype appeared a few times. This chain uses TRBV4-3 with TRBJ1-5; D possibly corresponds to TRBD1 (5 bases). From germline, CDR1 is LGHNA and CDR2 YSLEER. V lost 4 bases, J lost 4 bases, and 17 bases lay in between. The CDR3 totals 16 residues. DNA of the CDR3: TGCGCCAGCAGCCCAGGTCTGGGGCATACTAATCAGCCCCAGCATTTT. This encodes CASSPGLGHTNQPQHF.

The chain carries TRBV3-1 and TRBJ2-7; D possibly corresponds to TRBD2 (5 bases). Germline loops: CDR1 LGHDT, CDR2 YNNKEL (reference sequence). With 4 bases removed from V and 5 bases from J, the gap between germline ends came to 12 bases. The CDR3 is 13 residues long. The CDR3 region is CASSPTLGDEQYF. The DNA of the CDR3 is TGTGCCAGCAGCCCGACGCTGGGAGACGAGCAGTACTTC.